Included here is one TCR beta chain sequence, with context. The target antigen is unknown. Alongside blood RNA obtained from unsorted whole blood, germline DNA was also extracted. The sample is drawn from a study of tumor-infiltrating lymphocytes in primary liver carcinoma. In the study overall: Tissue type made little difference to sample yields of roughly 3.65 to 8 million productive TCRbeta reads. Study-level findings and limits: Tumors had a significantly higher top-250-clone fraction than blood (p = 0.039).

With a constant-region primer, TCR beta cDNA was made from approximately 500 ng of total RNA. Construction of TCR beta libraries relied on three successive nested multiplex PCR rounds employing slightly modified ARM-PCR. Primers for the first two PCR rounds were TRBV1-TRBV30 forward primers and a C-beta reverse primer (about 9 cycles per round). TCRdb itself ran the multiplex PCR reads through MiXCR, one entry per CDR3 protein. This sample has 330,000 or so distinct CDR3 sequences, with about two thirds found just once. Germline V gene data show CDR1 as SGHAT and CDR2 as FQNNGV. CDR3 length equals 16 residues. V was pared by 5 bases and J by 6 bases, with 23 bases between.

The TCR comes from a man between 35 and 55 years old with primary liver carcinoma and hepatitis B virus infection. The chain couples TRBV11-2 to TRBJ2-7; D is unresolved. Sequencing was performed on peripheral blood. CDR3 amino acids: CASSIGITIRTLEQYF. CDR3 bases: TGTGCCAGCAGCATAGGTATCACTATCAGAACCCTCGAGCAGTACTTC.